The entry below gives a single T cell receptor (beta chain) sequence along with its context. What it recognizes is unknown. Since the CDR3 does not end with the conserved phenylalanine or tryptophan, this likely comes from a read error. Because the CDR3's place on the DNA is in doubt, the DNA is left out and the CDR3 is given as listed by TCRdb. Researchers ran the PCR with 60 Vbeta and 13 Jbeta primers. Assay: immunoSEQ multiplex PCR; the TCRdb copy retains only in-frame clones and omits some. The data include around 200,000 clones; the top ten clones carry 1.1%. This sample stems from a study of cytomegalovirus exposure and HLA in healthy donors. The CDR3 length equals 10 residues, ends included. Germline lookup yields CDR1 SGHTS and CDR2 YDEGEE. Notes on the study in general: In vitro work confirmed that a few CMV-associated chains recognize CMV antigens.

This TCR came from a girl aged 2-10 years in good health and CMV-seropositive. J is TRBJ1-5 and V is TRBV5-8; the table assigns TRBD1, which was not confirmed against the DNA. Sequencing was done on a sample of PBMCs. The CDR3 here is CASSAGQPEI.